The 28 T cell receptor beta chains below were found in one sample sequenced in a study of shared clonotypes between healthy human individuals. Clones were sequenced by immunoSEQ multiplex PCR, and TCRdb holds only the in-frame ones, with some missing. The table includes roughly 2,300,000 clones, roughly 92% detected once. Sequences were obtained from naive CD4+ T cells from PBMCs. Documented subset: CD45RA+ positively selected. The receptors here all came from a man aged 18 to 30 in good health. Some clones in this sample may be carry-over from other donors' samples.

The V gene is TRBV7-8, the J gene TRBJ1-3, with 8 positions matching TRBD1. The length of the CDR3 is 16 residues. Germline CDR1 is SGHVS and CDR2 is FQNEAQ. The V and J ends lost 5 bases and 8 bases, in that order; junction bases with no gene match: 14. CDR3 protein: CASSPGQGLVADTIYF. CDR3 in DNA: TGTGCCAGCAGCCCAGGACAGGGCCTCGTGGCGGACACCATATATTTT. Full variable domain (remainder filled in from reference TRBV7-8 and TRBJ1-3): GAGVSQSPRYKVAKRGQDVALRCDPISGHVSLFWYQQALGQGPEFLTYFQNEAQLDKSGLPSDRFFAERPEGSVSTLKIQRTQQEDSAVYLCASSPGQGLVADTIYFGEGSWLTVV.

This CDR3 is CASSLGGDAHYGYTF. As DNA, the CDR3 is TGCGCCAGCAGCTTGGGGGGAGACGCTCACTATGGCTACACCTTC. The rearrangement joins TRBV5-1 to TRBJ1-2; no clear D gene. CDR1 and CDR2 (germline): SGHRS, YFSETQ. This CDR3 has 15 residues. Trimming stripped 0 bases from V and 3 bases from J, with 12 bases between.

This sequence joins TRBV2 and TRBJ1-3; no reliable D call. The CDR3 sequence is 12 residues long. Trimming took off 4 bases at V and 2 bases at J, with 3 bases between the two ends. In germline, CDR1 is SNHLY, CDR2 FYNNEI. CDR3 sequence (DNA): TGTGCCAGCAGTGCAGCTGGAAACACCATATATTTT. It encodes CASSAAGNTIYF.

In DNA form, the CDR3 reads TGTGCCAGCAGAAAAGAAGGACTCCTCAAAAACATTCAGTACTTC. Amino acids: CASRKEGLLKNIQYF. This chain uses TRBV2 with TRBJ2-4, with D possibly TRBD2 on 5 matching bases. V was pared by 6 bases and J by 3 bases, with 15 bases between. This CDR3 comprises 15 residues. Germline assignment: CDR1 SNHLY and CDR2 FYNNEI.

J is TRBJ1-4 and V is TRBV6-1; D possibly corresponds to TRBD1 (5 bases). Germline CDR1 and CDR2: MNHNS and SASEGT. The CDR3 runs 16 residues. With 0 bases removed from V and 8 bases from J, the gap between germline ends came to 16 bases. DNA for the CDR3: TGTGCCAGCAGTGAAGCCACCGGGGCCCTCGGAGAAAAACTGTTTTTT. As protein: CASSEATGALGEKLFF.

The gene calls are TRBV5-1 and TRBJ1-1, with D perhaps TRBD1 (5 bases). CDR1 is SGHRS and CDR2 is YFSETQ in the germline V gene. Trimming pared 0 bases from V and 1 base from J, leaving 10 bases between. The CDR3 spans 15 residues. In DNA, the CDR3 is TGCGCCAGCAGCTTGGAAAGGGGAACGAACACTGAAGCTTTCTTT. Amino acid sequence: CASSLERGTNTEAFF.

The genes are TRBV18 and TRBJ2-7; D call uncertain. CDR1 and CDR2 from the germline V gene are KGHSH and LQKENI. This CDR3 contains 13 residues. V lost 4 bases and J 0 bases, leaving 7 bases between the germline ends. The CDR3, as DNA: TGTGCCAGCTCACTCACAGTCTCCTACGAGCAGTACTTC. Translating it yields CASSLTVSYEQYF.

This clone appeared a single time. The chain carries TRBV7-9 and TRBJ2-7; TRBD1 matches at 9 bases. Germline CDR1 SEHNR, CDR2 FQNEAQ (reference sequence). Trimming cost V 3 bases and J 0 bases; bases outside gene matches: 6. The CDR3 extends over 16 amino acids. As DNA, the CDR3 is TGTGCCAGCAGCTTTGATCCGGGACAGGGCTCCTACGAGCAGTACTTC. It translates to CASSFDPGQGSYEQYF.

With respect to this clone: Other DNA sequences in this sample translate to the same CDR3. This chain joins TRBV28 and TRBJ2-5, with TRBD2 identical over 7 bases. J lost 2 bases, V lost 3 bases, and 0 bases had no gene match. CDR1 is MDHEN, CDR2 SYDVKM, per germline. The CDR3 runs 13 residues. DNA of the CDR3: TGTGCCAGCAGTTTGGGGGGGCAAGAGACCCAGTACTTC. This gives the protein CASSLGGQETQYF.

Concerning this clone: Other DNA sequences within the sample encode an identical CDR3. The J gene is TRBJ2-7, the V gene TRBV28, with 7 bases aligning to TRBD1. CDR3 length equals 14 residues. With V trimmed by 4 bases and J by 2 bases, 5 bases remained unmatched. Germline V lookup: CDR1 MDHEN, CDR2 SYDVKM. CDR3 region: CASSSPTGTYEQYF. The CDR3 DNA is TGTGCCAGCAGTTCGCCGACAGGGACCTACGAGCAGTACTTC. Combining the CDR3 with reference TRBV28 and TRBJ2-7 gives the whole variable domain DVKVTQSSRYLVKRTGEKVFLECVQDMDHENMFWYRQDPGLGLRLIYFSYDVKMKEKGDIPEGYSVSREKKERFSLILESASTNQTSMYLCASSSPTGTYEQYFGPGTRLTVT.

This clone was counted once. The rearrangement uses TRBV4-1 and TRBJ1-4; D is undetermined. The V gene lost 4 bases and the J gene lost 7 bases, with 13 bases spanning the gap. There are 14 residues in the CDR3. In germline, CDR1 is MGHRA, CDR2 YSYEKL. The CDR3 protein is CASSLVIGGEKLFF. Written as DNA, the CDR3 is TGCGCCAGCAGCCTAGTCATAGGTGGTGAAAAACTGTTTTTT.

This clone was observed once. The chain combines TRBV7-9 with TRBJ2-3, with a tentative D call TRBD2 (6 bases). With 5 bases removed from V and 4 bases from J, the gap between germline ends came to 19 bases. From germline, CDR1 is SEHNR and CDR2 FQNEAQ (reference sequence). CDR3 length: 16 residues. The CDR3 here is CASSRGVRRDADTQYF. The CDR3 DNA sequence: TGTGCCAGCAGCCGCGGGGTGCGTCGTGACGCAGATACGCAGTATTTT.

The chain combines TRBV28 with TRBJ1-5; D remains ambiguous. CDR1 is MDHEN, CDR2 SYDVKM, per germline. CDR3 length equals 15 residues. The ends were cut back, 4 bases at V and 0 bases at J, with 10 bases in the middle. The CDR3 loop is CASSYGVYSNQPQHF. DNA for the CDR3: TGTGCCAGCAGTTACGGGGTCTATAGCAATCAGCCCCAGCATTTT. Based on the CDR3 plus reference TRBV28 and TRBJ1-5, the full variable domain is DVKVTQSSRYLVKRTGEKVFLECVQDMDHENMFWYRQDPGLGLRLIYFSYDVKMKEKGDIPEGYSVSREKKERFSLILESASTNQTSMYLCASSYGVYSNQPQHFGDGTRLSIL.

This chain uses TRBV10-2 with TRBJ2-1; D remains unclear. Trimming took off 6 bases at V and 0 bases at J, with 12 bases between the two ends. Germline V gene data show CDR1 as WSHSY and CDR2 as SAAADI. The length of the CDR3 is 15 residues. DNA for the CDR3: TGCGCCAGCAGCCTTGACCACAGCTCCTACAATGAGCAGTTCTTC. Translating it yields CASSLDHSSYNEQFF.

This sequence joins TRBV5-1 and TRBJ1-4; the D is unclear. CDR1 is SGHRS, CDR2 YFSETQ, per germline. The CDR3 contains 15 residues. V was clipped by 4 bases and J by 3 bases, with 13 bases between them. The DNA for the CDR3 is TGCGCCAGCAGCGCAACGACAATTCCTAATGAAAAACTGTTTTTT. This codes for CASSATTIPNEKLFF.

The rearrangement joins TRBV5-1 to TRBJ2-6; D remains unclear. In germline, CDR1 is SGHRS, CDR2 YFSETQ. V dropped 1 base and J dropped 2 bases, with 16 bases sitting between them. The CDR3 loop spans 18 amino acids. The CDR3: CASSLSLWSVTGANVLTF. DNA for the CDR3: TGCGCCAGCAGCTTGAGCTTATGGTCTGTAACTGGGGCCAACGTCCTGACTTTC.

V is TRBV5-4 and J is TRBJ1-1, with 8 bases fitting TRBD1. The CDR3 consists of 13 residues. Unmatched junction bases numbered 6, after V lost 6 bases and J lost 5 bases. Per the germline V gene, CDR1 is SGHNT and CDR2 is YYREEE (reference sequence). The CDR3: CASTNRGGTEAFF. Written as DNA, the CDR3 is TGTGCCAGCACCAACAGGGGGGGAACTGAAGCTTTCTTT.

The genes are TRBV27 and TRBJ2-1, with TRBD2 matching 10 bases. CDR3 length: 17 residues. V was clipped by 6 bases and J by 8 bases; unmatched bases: 16. Germline V lookup: CDR1 MNHEY, CDR2 SMNVEV (reference sequence). CDR3 in amino acids: CASSLGTSEPLWDEQFF. The CDR3 DNA sequence: TGTGCCAGCAGCCTCGGGACTAGCGAACCTCTTTGGGATGAGCAGTTCTTC.

The genes are TRBV7-6 and TRBJ1-3, with D uncertain. CDR3 length equals 15 residues. V was cut by 1 base and J by 2 bases, with 9 bases left in between. CDR1 is SGHVS, CDR2 FNYEAQ, per germline. CDR3 in amino acids: CASSLVSGPGNTIYF. In DNA, the CDR3 is TGTGCCAGCAGCTTAGTTTCCGGGCCTGGAAACACCATATATTTT.

The CDR3 sequence: CASSWDRGSYNEQFF. In nucleotides, the CDR3 is TGTGCCAGCAGCTGGGACAGGGGGTCCTACAATGAGCAGTTCTTC. This chain uses TRBV7-6 with TRBJ2-1, with TRBD1 matching over 11 bases. J was trimmed by 1 base and V by 4 bases; bases with no gene match: 0. The CDR3 runs to 15 residues. Per germline, CDR1 SGHVS and CDR2 FNYEAQ.

The chain combines TRBV28 with TRBJ2-7; TRBD1 aligns across 10 bases. The CDR3 spans 14 residues. Germline V lookup: CDR1 MDHEN, CDR2 SYDVKM. J gave up 9 bases and V 7 bases, and 12 bases lay outside the gene matches. The CDR3 loop reads CASKPGQGPRAQYF. The CDR3 DNA follows: TGTGCCAGCAAACCGGGACAGGGGCCTAGGGCGCAGTACTTC.

The V gene is TRBV5-4, the J gene TRBJ1-5, with 7 bases fitting TRBD1. Germline CDR1 SGHNT, CDR2 YYREEE (reference sequence). The CDR3 has 16 amino acids. Trimming took 4 bases from V and 2 from J; bases not matched to a gene: 9. DNA of the CDR3: TGTGCCAGCAGCACCACAGGGGTTGGTGGCAATCAGCCCCAGCATTTT. Protein product: CASSTTGVGGNQPQHF.

The chain combines TRBV9 with TRBJ2-5; D is uncertain. V dropped 3 bases and J dropped 4 bases, with 10 bases sitting between them. Germline CDR1 SGDLS, CDR2 YYNGEE. The length of the CDR3 is 13 residues. The CDR3 is CASSAMWGETQYF. DNA for the CDR3: TGTGCCAGCAGCGCAATGTGGGGAGAGACCCAGTACTTC.

The CDR3 sequence: CASSRPGETNYGYTF. In DNA form, the CDR3 reads TGTGCCAGCAGCCGGCCGGGAGAAACTAACTATGGCTACACCTTC. The chain couples TRBV5-4 to TRBJ1-2; D ambiguous. Germline V lookup: CDR1 SGHNT, CDR2 YYREEE (reference sequence). This CDR3 comprises 15 residues. V was clipped by 4 bases and J by 0 bases, with 13 bases between them.

This clone was recorded once. The gene calls are TRBV7-3 and TRBJ1-2; possibly TRBD1 for D (6 bases). The CDR3 extends over 13 amino acids. Trimming pared 3 bases from V and 6 bases from J, leaving 11 bases between. Germline lookup yields CDR1 SGHTA and CDR2 FQGTGA. The CDR3 bases are TGTGCCAGCAGCTTGAACAGGGTTGATGGCTACACCTTC. It encodes CASSLNRVDGYTF.

The chain couples TRBV30 to TRBJ2-5; possibly TRBD2 for D (5 bases). V was trimmed by 1 base and J by 14 bases, leaving 14 bases between them. The germline V gene encodes CDR1 GTSNPN and CDR2 SVGIG (reference sequence). The CDR3 is made up of 11 amino acids. The CDR3 nucleotides are TGTGCCTGGAGTGAGGGTGGACTTAACTACTTC. This gives the protein CAWSEGGLNYF. Full variable domain (outside the CDR3, taken from reference TRBV30 and TRBJ2-5): SQTIHQWPATLVQPVGSPLSLECTVEGTSNPNLYWYRQAAGRGLQLLFYSVGIGQISSEVPQNLSASRPQDRQFILSSKKLLLSDSGFYLCAWSEGGLNYFGPGTRLLVL.

The chain employs TRBV2 and TRBJ2-6, with D hard to call. Germline V lookup: CDR1 SNHLY, CDR2 FYNNEI. The ends were cut back, 4 bases at V and 2 bases at J, with 9 bases in the middle. This CDR3 contains 15 residues. The CDR3 reads CASSGDPPGANVLTF. The CDR3 DNA reads as TGTGCCAGCAGTGGAGACCCCCCTGGGGCCAACGTCCTGACTTTC. Based on the CDR3 plus reference TRBV2 and TRBJ2-6, the full variable domain is EPEVTQTPSHQVTQMGQEVILRCVPISNHLYFYWYRQILGQKVEFLVSFYNNEISEKSEIFDDQFSVERPDGSNFTLKIRSTKLEDSAMYFCASSGDPPGANVLTFGAGSRLTVL.

The V gene is TRBV11-3, the J gene TRBJ2-3; 7 nucleotides align to TRBD1. Germline trimming cut 5 bases from V and 5 bases from J; bases unmatched to any gene: 1. The CDR3 is 12 amino acids. CDR1 SGHNT and CDR2 YENEEA come from the germline V gene. The CDR3 nucleotides read TGTGCCAGCAGCAACAGGGGAGATACGCAGTATTTT. This sequence encodes CASSNRGDTQYF.